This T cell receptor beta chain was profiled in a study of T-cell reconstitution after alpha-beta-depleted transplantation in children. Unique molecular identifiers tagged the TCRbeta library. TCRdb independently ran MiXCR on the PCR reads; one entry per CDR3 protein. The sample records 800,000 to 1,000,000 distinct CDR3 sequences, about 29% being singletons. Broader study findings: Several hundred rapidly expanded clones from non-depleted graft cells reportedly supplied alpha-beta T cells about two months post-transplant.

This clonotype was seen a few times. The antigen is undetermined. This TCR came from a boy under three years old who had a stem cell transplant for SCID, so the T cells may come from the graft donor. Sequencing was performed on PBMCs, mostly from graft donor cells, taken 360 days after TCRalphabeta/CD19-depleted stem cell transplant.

The CDR3 loop is CASKPDRLNTEAFF. In nucleotides, the CDR3 is TGTGCCAGCAAACCAGACAGGCTGAACACTGAAGCTTTCTTT. This sequence joins TRBV6-1 and TRBJ1-1, with TRBD1 as a possible D gene (6 bases). The CDR3 loop spans 14 amino acids. Trimming removed 7 bases from V and 0 bases from J, with 12 bases in between. Looked up from germline, CDR1 is MNHNS and CDR2 is SASEGT.